This record concerns one TCR beta chain sequence. Its specificity is not known. This sample was included in a study of graft-versus-host responses after intestinal transplantation. On the study more broadly: Recipients obtained multivisceral, liver-intestinal, or isolated intestinal transplants. Each recipient received anti-thymocyte globulin induction, then tacrolimus and steroids for 3 to 4 years. Study results and limitations: Individuals carrying graft-donor T cell macrochimerism showed high graft-versus-host to host-versus-graft clonal ratios in allografts.

V trimming: 5 bases; J trimming: 9 bases; junction bases outside the gene matches: 12. Germline assignment: CDR1 SGHVS and CDR2 FQNEAQ. This CDR3 comprises 14 residues. The table came from immunoSEQ multiplex PCR; TCRdb's copy has only in-frame clones and leaves some out. The repertoire holds 55,000 to 75,000 clones, under 90% seen once, with 0.39% in the top ten. This sample comprised unstimulated CD4+ T cells sorted from spleen or lymph node cells, obtained before transplant. The TCR sequence derives from a human donor who was the organ donor for an intestinal transplant. J is TRBJ2-7 and V is TRBV7-8; 8 positions match TRBD1. The CDR3 coding sequence is TGTGCCAGCAGCCGGTCAGTAGGACAGGGACCGCAGTACGTC. Translated: CASSRSVGQGPQYV.